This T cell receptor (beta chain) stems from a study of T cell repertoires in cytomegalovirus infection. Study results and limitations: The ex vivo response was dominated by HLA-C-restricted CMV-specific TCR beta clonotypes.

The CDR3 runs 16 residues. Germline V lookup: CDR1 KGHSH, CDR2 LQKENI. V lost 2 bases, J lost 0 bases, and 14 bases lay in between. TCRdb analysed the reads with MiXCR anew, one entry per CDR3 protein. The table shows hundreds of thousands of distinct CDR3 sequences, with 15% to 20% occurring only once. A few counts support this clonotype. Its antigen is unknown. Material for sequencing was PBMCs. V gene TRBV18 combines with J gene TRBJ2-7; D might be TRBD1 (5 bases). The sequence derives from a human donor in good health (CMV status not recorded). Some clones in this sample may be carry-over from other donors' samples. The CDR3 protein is CASSPFARETSYEQYF. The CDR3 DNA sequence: TGTGCCAGCTCACCATTCGCCAGGGAAACCTCCTACGAGCAGTACTTC.